This passage covers 14 T cell receptor beta chains from one sample sequenced in a study of spatial heterogeneity in lung cancer (dated by TCRdb to 2018 to 2020). The time point label here, explained by the study, means: blood at routine non-recurrence follow-up after resection. For TCR sequencing, whole RNA was extracted from tumor and nontumor lung tissue, or from cryopreserved PBMC samples, and no cell sorting was done. The library was made by 5' RACE. Reads for this sample came from a NextSeq 500. In TCRdb, the public reads were trimmed at Q25 with fastp and aligned with MiXCR, with productive beta chains retained. Rows merge per CDR3 protein into single entries with the most common DNA and genes. This sample holds around 110,000 distinct CDR3 sequences; 12% were observed only once. Of the sample, around 16% falls within the top ten clones. The sample was PBMCs, taken at follow-up. Receptor source: a male donor with early-stage non-small cell lung cancer.

The table lists this clonotype with many counts. J is TRBJ1-5 and V is TRBV5-5, with a possible D match to TRBD1 (6 bases). CDR3 size: 13 residues. In germline, CDR1 is SGHKS, CDR2 YYEKEE (reference sequence). Trimming left V 5 bases short and J 7 bases short, with 13 bases between. CDR3 sequence reads: CASSTYREQPQHF. CDR3 sequence (DNA): TGTGCCAGCAGTACCTACAGGGAACAGCCCCAGCATTTT.

Many counts were recorded for this clonotype. The J gene is TRBJ1-1, the V gene TRBV7-2, with D possibly being TRBD1 (5 bases). There are 18 residues in the CDR3. The germline V gene has CDR1 SGHTA and CDR2 FQGNSA. Between the trimmed V and J ends, which lost 1 base and 4 bases, there was a span of 22 bases. CDR3 sequence reads: CASSLGPGTSGKGTEAFF. The CDR3 DNA sequence: TGTGCCAGCAGCTTAGGTCCCGGGACCTCAGGGAAAGGCACTGAAGCTTTCTTT. Full variable domain (missing parts from reference TRBV7-2 and TRBJ1-1): GAGVSQSPSNKVTEKGKDVELRCDPISGHTALYWYRQSLGQGLEFLIYFQGNSAPDKSGLPSDRFSAERTGGSVSTLTIQRTQQEDSAVYLCASSLGPGTSGKGTEAFFGQGTRLTVV.

In its sample, this clonotype was seen a few times. The chain links TRBV4-2 to TRBJ2-7; D is undetermined. Germline V gene sequence: CDR1 LGHNA, CDR2 YNFKEQ. CDR3 length: 16 residues. V gave up 0 bases and J gave up 2 bases, with 14 bases separating them. CDR3 loop: CASSQDALERTYEQYF. As DNA, the CDR3 is TGTGCCAGCAGCCAAGATGCCCTAGAAAGGACCTACGAGCAGTACTTC.

This clonotype was recorded once. The rearrangement joins TRBV4-3 to TRBJ1-1; D might be TRBD1 (5 bases). This CDR3 has 15 amino acids. V was pared by 1 base and J by 3 bases, with 12 bases between. CDR1 LGHNA and CDR2 YSLEER come from the germline V gene. The CDR3 bases are TGCGCCAGCAGCCAAGGCACAGGAGTAGACACTGAAGCTTTCTTT. Translating it yields CASSQGTGVDTEAFF.

In this sample, this clonotype turned up many times. The CDR3: CASTLEISTDTQYF. In DNA, the CDR3 is TGTGCCAGCACCCTGGAGATAAGCACAGATACGCAGTATTTT. The chain couples TRBV28 to TRBJ2-3; D call uncertain. Trimming stripped 7 bases from V and 0 bases from J, with 11 bases between. Germline V lookup: CDR1 MDHEN, CDR2 SYDVKM. The CDR3 consists of 14 residues.

The table lists this clonotype with a few counts. The chain is built from TRBV15 and TRBJ1-5; D perhaps matches TRBD1 (6 bases). This CDR3 spans 15 amino acids. Germline V gene data show CDR1 as LNHNV and CDR2 as YYDKDF (reference sequence). V lost 1 base and J lost 3, with 10 bases in between. As DNA, the CDR3 is TGTGCCACCAGCAGAGGAGGGGGGAACAATCAGCCCCAGCATTTT. Its translation is CATSRGGGNNQPQHF.

CDR3 sequence: CASTLAGETQYF. In DNA form, the CDR3 reads TGTGCCAGCACTCTAGCGGGCGAGACCCAGTACTTC. The chain recombines TRBV6-6 with TRBJ2-5; 8 bases align to TRBD2. CDR3 size: 12 residues. The trim removed 7 bases at V and 5 bases at J, leaving 3 bases unmatched. Germline loops: CDR1 MNHNY, CDR2 SVGAGI (reference sequence).

V and J are TRBV11-2 and TRBJ2-4; D is unresolved. This CDR3 has 12 residues. V gave up 5 bases and J gave up 5 bases, with 7 bases separating them. Per the germline V gene, CDR1 is SGHAT and CDR2 is FQNNGV. CDR3 coding DNA: TGTGCCAGCAGCCCCCCGGAAAACATTCAGTACTTC. Protein: CASSPPENIQYF.

The rearrangement joins TRBV6-1 to TRBJ2-5; TRBD2 is a possible D gene (5 bases). Germline lookup yields CDR1 MNHNS and CDR2 SASEGT. CDR3 size: 14 residues. Trimming cost V 4 bases and J 6 bases, with 15 bases left between them. The DNA for the CDR3 is TGTGCCAGCAGTGGGGAGACCCGTTTGAAGACCCAGTACTTC. This encodes CASSGETRLKTQYF.

There are many counts of this clonotype. The chain is built from TRBV7-2 and TRBJ2-5; 7 bases match TRBD1. The CDR3 has 15 residues. Trimming took 3 bases from V and 4 from J; bases not matched to a gene: 8. The germline V gene encodes CDR1 SGHTA and CDR2 FQGNSA. CDR3 protein: CASSFQTGNGETQYF. DNA of the CDR3: TGTGCCAGCAGCTTTCAGACAGGGAACGGAGAGACCCAGTACTTC.

A few counts support this clonotype. J is TRBJ1-6 and V is TRBV5-1; 11 bases fit TRBD1. The CDR3 loop spans 15 amino acids. CDR1 is SGHRS and CDR2 is YFSETQ in the germline V gene. With 4 bases clipped from V and 6 bases from J, the junction kept 3 bases outside the gene matches. For the CDR3, the DNA is TGCGCCAGCAGCCTAGGACAGGGGGCTAATTCACCCCTCCACTTT. This encodes CASSLGQGANSPLHF.

The table lists this clonotype with a few counts. The V gene is TRBV7-8, the J gene TRBJ1-2; D not resolved. The germline gives CDR1 SGHVS, CDR2 FQNEAQ. CDR3 size: 15 residues. Trimming pared 1 base from V and 3 bases from J, leaving 12 bases between. DNA of the CDR3: TGTGCCAGCAGCTTAGAAGGGCCGGGGTACTATGGCTACACCTTC. Translation: CASSLEGPGYYGYTF.

The chain uses TRBV5-1 and TRBJ2-7; 7 nucleotides agree with TRBD1. Germline assignment: CDR1 SGHRS and CDR2 YFSETQ. With 4 bases clipped from V and 5 bases from J, the junction kept 6 bases outside the gene matches. The CDR3 loop spans 13 amino acids. In DNA form, the CDR3 reads TGCGCCAGCAGCGGGGGACAGTTCCACGAGCAGTACTTC. Translated, it gives CASSGGQFHEQYF. Filled out from reference TRBV5-1 and TRBJ2-7, the complete variable domain reads KAGVTQTPRYLIKTRGQQVTLSCSPISGHRSVSWYQQTPGQGLQFLFEYFSETQRNKGNFPGRFSGRQFSNSRSEMNVSTLELGDSALYLCASSGGQFHEQYFGPGTRLTVT.

The chain carries TRBV9 and TRBJ2-3; 8 nucleotides line up with TRBD1. Germline loops: CDR1 SGDLS, CDR2 YYNGEE. The V and J ends lost 0 bases and 5 bases, in that order; junction bases with no gene match: 8. This CDR3 has 16 residues. CDR3 loop: CASSVEGRGRIDTQYF. CDR3 bases: TGTGCCAGCAGCGTAGAAGGCAGGGGGCGTATAGATACGCAGTATTTT.